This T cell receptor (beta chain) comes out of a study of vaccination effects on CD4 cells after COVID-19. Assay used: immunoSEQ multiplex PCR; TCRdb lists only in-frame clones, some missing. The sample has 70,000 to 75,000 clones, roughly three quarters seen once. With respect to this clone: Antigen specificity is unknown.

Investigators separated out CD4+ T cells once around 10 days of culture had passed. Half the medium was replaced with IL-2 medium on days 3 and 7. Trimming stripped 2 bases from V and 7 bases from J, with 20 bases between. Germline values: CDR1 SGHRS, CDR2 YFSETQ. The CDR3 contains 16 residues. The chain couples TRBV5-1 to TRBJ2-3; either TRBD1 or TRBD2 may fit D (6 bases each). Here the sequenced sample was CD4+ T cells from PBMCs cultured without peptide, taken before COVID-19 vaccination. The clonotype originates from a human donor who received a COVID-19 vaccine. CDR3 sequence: CASSLTSGERGNTQYF. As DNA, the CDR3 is TGCGCCAGCAGCTTAACCTCAGGGGAACGGGGGAATACGCAGTATTTT.